This paragraph reports one T cell receptor (beta chain). Original handling: Counts of nucleated cells, estimated from reference gene primer amplification, were obtained. The data were produced by immunoSEQ multiplex PCR, yet TCRdb's version contains in-frame clones alone and is incomplete. V and J calls and clone size follow that table, whereas D and trimming were derived from the DNA. The table shows about 96,000 clones, with approximately 84% occurring only once. These data come from a study of blood T cell repertoires in COVID-19. Study summary: The United States, Italy and Spain were the sources of the acute and convalescent COVID-19 samples. PBMCs, B-cell-depleted T cells, or T cells were the source of the cDNA or gDNA that made up the material.

The V gene end was trimmed by 2 bases and the J gene end by 2 bases; junction bases not matched to a gene: 12. This CDR3 has 19 amino acids. Germline values: CDR1 SEHNR, CDR2 FQNEAQ (reference sequence). The sample comprised peripheral blood. This TCR was sampled from a woman in her sixties or seventies with acute or convalescent COVID-19. This sequence joins TRBV7-9 and TRBJ2-1; 10 bases are a match to TRBD2. As DNA, the CDR3 is TGTGCCAGCAGCTTATCAACAGGGCAGCGGGGGGGCACCTACAATGAGCAGTTCTTC. Its translation is CASSLSTGQRGGTYNEQFF.